Listed below are T cell receptor beta chains from one sample, sequenced in a study of blood T cell repertoires in COVID-19. The method was immunoSEQ multiplex PCR; TCRdb's version includes in-frame clones alone and lacks a portion of them. In the table there are over 30,000 clones, 75% of which are singletons. Sequenced input: peripheral blood. These receptors originate from a man at least 80 years old with active or convalescent COVID-19. Both conserved end residues are part of each CDR3. D genes are given only for firm matches. Size is omitted from some rows. Given values are once, few, many or a class for expanded clones.

abundance: .; v_gene: TRBV7-8; j_gene: TRBJ1-5; d_gene: .; CDR3aa: CASSDYRRGPQHF; CDR3nt: TGTGCCAGCAGCGACTACCGCCGGGGGCCCCAGCATTTT
abundance: .; v_gene: TRBV2; j_gene: TRBJ1-5; d_gene: .; CDR3aa: CASNEQHNQPQHF; CDR3nt: TGTGCCAGCAACGAACAGCACAATCAGCCCCAGCATTTT
abundance: .; v_gene: TRBV30; j_gene: TRBJ2-1; d_gene: TRBD2; CDR3aa: CAWEKLAAFRRQQFF; CDR3nt: TGTGCCTGGGAGAAACTAGCGGCCTTTCGCCGGCAGCAGTTCTTC
abundance: .; v_gene: TRBV27; j_gene: TRBJ2-5; d_gene: .; CDR3aa: CASRGASPGTLTLETQYF; CDR3nt: TGTGCCAGCAGAGGGGCCTCTCCCGGGACTCTGACCCTAGAGACCCAGTACTTC
abundance: once; v_gene: TRBV18; j_gene: TRBJ1-2; d_gene: .; CDR3aa: CASSPTAQLNRGYGYTF; CDR3nt: TGTGCCAGCTCACCAACCGCACAGCTAAATCGGGGCTATGGCTACACCTTC
abundance: .; v_gene: TRBV5-1; j_gene: TRBJ1-1; d_gene: .; CDR3aa: CASSLEPQNTEAFF; CDR3nt: TGCGCCAGCAGCTTAGAACCACAGAACACTGAAGCTTTCTTT
abundance: .; v_gene: TRBV18; j_gene: TRBJ1-6; d_gene: .; CDR3aa: CASSPGVYNSPLHF; CDR3nt: TGTGCCAGCTCACCCGGGGTTTATAATTCACCCCTCCACTTT
abundance: .; v_gene: TRBV6-5; j_gene: TRBJ1-6; d_gene: TRBD1; CDR3aa: CASSPDRVTPLHF; CDR3nt: TGTGCCAGCAGTCCGGACAGGGTGACACCCCTCCACTTT
abundance: .; v_gene: TRBV3-1/TRBV3-2; j_gene: TRBJ2-1; d_gene: TRBD1; CDR3aa: CASRVTGTSSYNEQFF; CDR3nt: TGTGCCAGCAGAGTGACAGGGACGAGCTCCTACAATGAGCAGTTCTTC
abundance: once; v_gene: TRBV19; j_gene: TRBJ1-2; d_gene: .; CDR3aa: CASSTFTQGDYGYTF; CDR3nt: TGTGCCAGTAGTACATTCACACAGGGAGACTATGGCTACACCTTC
abundance: .; v_gene: TRBV7-3; j_gene: TRBJ2-3; d_gene: TRBD2; CDR3aa: CASSLAGVRTDTQYF; CDR3nt: TGTGCCAGCAGCTTAGCGGGAGTAAGGACAGATACGCAGTATTTT
abundance: .; v_gene: TRBV7-6; j_gene: TRBJ2-7; d_gene: .; CDR3aa: CASSQRPGSEQYF; CDR3nt: TGTGCCAGCAGCCAAAGGCCGGGGAGCGAGCAGTACTTC
abundance: .; v_gene: TRBV19; j_gene: TRBJ2-1; d_gene: TRBD1; CDR3aa: CASAGTGGNEQFF; CDR3nt: TGTGCCAGTGCCGGGACAGGGGGCAATGAGCAGTTCTTC
abundance: .; v_gene: TRBV6-5; j_gene: TRBJ1-2; d_gene: TRBD1; CDR3aa: CASRMDRGSSGYTF; CDR3nt: TGTGCCAGCAGAATGGACAGGGGAAGTTCTGGCTACACCTTC
abundance: .; v_gene: TRBV14; j_gene: TRBJ1-1; d_gene: TRBD1; CDR3aa: CASSKDRATEAFF; CDR3nt: TGTGCCAGCAGCAAAGACAGGGCCACTGAAGCTTTCTTT
abundance: .; v_gene: TRBV18; j_gene: TRBJ2-2; d_gene: TRBD1; CDR3aa: CASSQGQAGELFF; CDR3nt: TGTGCCAGCTCACAAGGACAGGCCGGGGAGCTGTTTTTT
abundance: .; v_gene: TRBV13; j_gene: TRBJ1-3; d_gene: .; CDR3aa: CASSQSDSTGNTIYF; CDR3nt: TGTGCCAGCAGCCAAAGTGACAGTACTGGAAACACCATATATTTT
abundance: .; v_gene: TRBV11-1; j_gene: TRBJ2-7; d_gene: TRBD1; CDR3aa: CASSLGPGGSYEQYF; CDR3nt: TGTGCCAGCAGCTTAGGTCCAGGGGGCAGCTACGAGCAGTACTTC
abundance: .; v_gene: TRBV4-1; j_gene: TRBJ2-3; d_gene: .; CDR3aa: CASSQDPAKDTQYF; CDR3nt: TGCGCCAGCAGCCAAGATCCTGCGAAGGATACGCAGTATTTT
abundance: .; v_gene: TRBV7-9; j_gene: TRBJ2-5; d_gene: TRBD2; CDR3aa: CASSAGGSGLVQETQYF; CDR3nt: TGTGCCAGCAGCGCGGGAGGTAGCGGACTGGTCCAAGAGACCCAGTACTTC
abundance: .; v_gene: TRBV4-2; j_gene: TRBJ2-3; d_gene: TRBD2; CDR3aa: CASSQDRTSGSWDTQYF; CDR3nt: TGTGCCAGCAGCCAAGATCGGACTAGCGGGAGTTGGGATACGCAGTATTTT
abundance: few; v_gene: TRBV5-6; j_gene: TRBJ2-7; d_gene: .; CDR3aa: CASSLGQGRYEQYF; CDR3nt: TGTGCCAGCAGCTTGGGGCAGGGTCGTTACGAGCAGTACTTC
abundance: .; v_gene: TRBV5-1; j_gene: TRBJ2-1; d_gene: .; CDR3aa: CASSSETYNEQFF; CDR3nt: TGCGCCAGCAGCTCAGAAACCTACAATGAGCAGTTCTTC
abundance: .; v_gene: TRBV10-3; j_gene: TRBJ2-2; d_gene: TRBD2; CDR3aa: CAISTWTSGNTGELFF; CDR3nt: TGTGCCATCAGTACATGGACTAGCGGGAACACCGGGGAGCTGTTTTTT
abundance: once; v_gene: TRBV6-4; j_gene: TRBJ2-5; d_gene: .; CDR3aa: CASSRQARETQYF; CDR3nt: TGTGCCAGCAGTAGACAGGCCCGGGAGACCCAGTACTTC
abundance: .; v_gene: TRBV12-3/TRBV12-4; j_gene: TRBJ2-2; d_gene: TRBD1; CDR3aa: CASSKGATGELFF; CDR3nt: TGTGCCAGCAGTAAGGGGGCCACCGGGGAGCTGTTTTTT
abundance: few; v_gene: TRBV12-3/TRBV12-4; j_gene: TRBJ2-5; d_gene: .; CDR3aa: CASSLARPETQYF; CDR3nt: TGTGCCAGCAGTTTAGCGCGCCCAGAGACCCAGTACTTC
abundance: few; v_gene: TRBV7-2; j_gene: TRBJ2-1; d_gene: TRBD2; CDR3aa: CASSEGLADYNEQFF; CDR3nt: TGTGCCAGCAGCGAGGGACTAGCGGACTACAATGAGCAGTTCTTC
abundance: .; v_gene: TRBV6-2/TRBV6-3; j_gene: TRBJ1-4; d_gene: .; CDR3aa: CASSHSQPGQEKLFF; CDR3nt: TGTGCCAGCAGTCATAGTCAGCCGGGACAAGAAAAACTGTTTTTT
abundance: .; v_gene: TRBV7-9; j_gene: TRBJ2-3; d_gene: TRBD2; CDR3aa: CASSLGAGGADTQYF; CDR3nt: TGTGCCAGCAGCTTAGGGGCGGGAGGAGCGGATACGCAGTATTTT
abundance: .; v_gene: TRBV10-3; j_gene: TRBJ2-2; d_gene: TRBD2; CDR3aa: CAISGTSGTGELFF; CDR3nt: TGTGCCATCAGTGGGACTAGCGGCACCGGGGAGCTGTTTTTT
abundance: .; v_gene: TRBV12-3/TRBV12-4; j_gene: TRBJ1-2; d_gene: .; CDR3aa: CASSLAVPYGYTF; CDR3nt: TGTGCCAGCAGTTTAGCCGTCCCCTATGGCTACACCTTC
abundance: .; v_gene: TRBV15; j_gene: TRBJ2-1; d_gene: .; CDR3aa: CATSRDQLGLIYNEQFF; CDR3nt: TGTGCCACCAGCAGAGATCAATTGGGACTGATATACAATGAGCAGTTCTTC
abundance: .; v_gene: TRBV3-1/TRBV3-2; j_gene: TRBJ2-1; d_gene: TRBD1; CDR3aa: CASSQDSGQYNEQFF; CDR3nt: TGTGCCAGCAGCCAAGACTCGGGACAGTACAATGAGCAGTTCTTC
abundance: .; v_gene: TRBV9; j_gene: TRBJ2-2; d_gene: .; CDR3aa: CASSVASPGELFF; CDR3nt: TGTGCCAGCAGCGTAGCATCCCCCGGGGAGCTGTTTTTT
abundance: .; v_gene: TRBV5-1; j_gene: TRBJ1-1; d_gene: TRBD1; CDR3aa: CASSSGTGPAWGRF; CDR3nt: TGCGCCAGCAGCTCCGGGACAGGACCGGCGTGGGGACGGTTT
abundance: .; v_gene: TRBV27; j_gene: TRBJ2-7; d_gene: .; CDR3aa: CASSTYPRGSYEQYF; CDR3nt: TGTGCCAGCAGTACCTACCCCAGGGGCTCCTACGAGCAGTACTTC
abundance: .; v_gene: TRBV4-1; j_gene: TRBJ1-4; d_gene: .; CDR3aa: CASSQVDSSNEKLFF; CDR3nt: TGCGCCAGCAGCCAAGTGGACAGCTCTAATGAAAAACTGTTTTTT
abundance: .; v_gene: TRBV11-2; j_gene: TRBJ2-3; d_gene: .; CDR3aa: CASSLGGTDTQYF; CDR3nt: TGTGCCAGCAGCTTAGGAGGGACAGATACGCAGTATTTT
abundance: .; v_gene: TRBV7-6; j_gene: TRBJ2-7; d_gene: TRBD1; CDR3aa: CASSLGTGGIYEQYF; CDR3nt: TGTGCCAGCAGCTTAGGGACAGGGGGGATCTACGAGCAGTACTTC
abundance: .; v_gene: TRBV7-3; j_gene: TRBJ2-2; d_gene: TRBD2; CDR3aa: CASSLTSGVGTGELFF; CDR3nt: TGTGCCAGCAGCCTCACTAGCGGGGTCGGCACCGGGGAGCTGTTTTTT
abundance: .; v_gene: TRBV29-1; j_gene: TRBJ1-2; d_gene: .; CDR3aa: CSVTRDINYGYTF; CDR3nt: TGCAGCGTTACCAGGGACATCAACTATGGCTACACCTTC
abundance: .; v_gene: TRBV27; j_gene: TRBJ2-5; d_gene: .; CDR3aa: CASNPSWGVVETQYF; CDR3nt: TGTGCCAGCAATCCCTCCTGGGGGGTGGTCGAGACCCAGTACTTC
abundance: .; v_gene: TRBV6-5; j_gene: TRBJ2-3; d_gene: .; CDR3aa: CASSYGDNTDTQYF; CDR3nt: TGTGCCAGCAGTTACGGAGATAACACAGATACGCAGTATTTT
abundance: .; v_gene: TRBV5-6; j_gene: TRBJ2-5; d_gene: .; CDR3aa: CASSMTEETQYF; CDR3nt: TGTGCCAGCAGCATGACAGAAGAGACCCAGTACTTC
abundance: few; v_gene: TRBV28; j_gene: TRBJ1-6; d_gene: .; CDR3aa: CASSTTENSPLHF; CDR3nt: TGTGCCAGCAGTACGACAGAAAACTCACCCCTCCACTTT
abundance: .; v_gene: TRBV7-8; j_gene: TRBJ1-1; d_gene: TRBD1; CDR3aa: CASSRTGDGDTEAFF; CDR3nt: TGTGCCAGCAGCCGGACAGGGGATGGAGACACTGAAGCTTTCTTT
abundance: .; v_gene: TRBV11-2; j_gene: TRBJ2-1; d_gene: .; CDR3aa: CASSPGGQEQFF; CDR3nt: TGTGCCAGCAGCCCGGGAGGACAGGAGCAGTTCTTC
abundance: .; v_gene: TRBV2; j_gene: TRBJ1-2; d_gene: .; CDR3aa: CASISNRVNGYTF; CDR3nt: TGTGCCAGCATCTCGAACAGGGTCAATGGCTACACCTTC
abundance: .; v_gene: TRBV24-1; j_gene: TRBJ1-1; d_gene: .; CDR3aa: CATRRSGLSEAFF; CDR3nt: TGTGCCACCAGGAGAAGCGGACTCTCTGAAGCTTTCTTT
abundance: .; v_gene: TRBV11-3; j_gene: TRBJ2-7; d_gene: .; CDR3aa: CASSRREHEQYF; CDR3nt: TGTGCCAGCAGCCGGAGGGAGCACGAGCAGTACTTC
abundance: .; v_gene: TRBV7-9; j_gene: TRBJ2-1; d_gene: .; CDR3aa: CASSPRGSSSGEQFF; CDR3nt: TGTGCCAGCAGCCCCCGGGGGTCTAGCTCTGGTGAGCAGTTCTTC
abundance: .; v_gene: TRBV5-1; j_gene: TRBJ2-3; d_gene: .; CDR3aa: CASSPRQSPTDTDTQYF; CDR3nt: TGCGCCAGCAGCCCTAGACAGAGCCCTACCGACACAGATACGCAGTATTTT
abundance: .; v_gene: TRBV28; j_gene: TRBJ2-7; d_gene: TRBD1; CDR3aa: CASSVTGSSYEQYF; CDR3nt: TGTGCCAGCAGCGTGACAGGGAGCTCCTACGAGCAGTACTTC
abundance: .; v_gene: TRBV21-1; j_gene: TRBJ1-4; d_gene: .; CDR3aa: CASSNRGGAPRKLFF; CDR3nt: TGTGCCAGCAGCAACCGGGGCGGGGCCCCCCGAAAACTGTTTTTT
abundance: .; v_gene: TRBV5-5; j_gene: TRBJ2-1; d_gene: TRBD1; CDR3aa: CASSFSPDRGNEQFF; CDR3nt: TGTGCCAGCAGCTTTTCTCCGGACAGGGGAAATGAGCAGTTCTTC
abundance: once; v_gene: TRBV28; j_gene: TRBJ1-5; d_gene: .; CDR3aa: CASSLFRSAAALPQHF; CDR3nt: TGTGCCAGCAGTTTATTCCGCAGCGCGGCCGCCTTGCCCCAGCATTTT